Below, 5 T cell receptor beta chains from the same sample are listed, as sequenced in a study of blood T cell repertoires in COVID-19. TCRdb keeps only in-frame clones here, not all; method: immunoSEQ multiplex PCR. Found here are roughly 100,000 clones, roughly 87% of them singletons; the top ten hold 15% to 20%. What was sequenced was peripheral blood. The source of these receptors is a woman aged 80 or older in a cohort sampled during active COVID-19.

V is TRBV5-1 and J is TRBJ2-1, with 8 bases matching TRBD2. Germline V gene sequence: CDR1 SGHRS, CDR2 YFSETQ. The CDR3 covers 18 residues. V was pared by 5 bases and J by 4 bases, with 17 bases of the junction left unmatched. The CDR3 here is CASRVSGASPEGYNEQFF. Written as DNA, the CDR3 is TGCGCCAGCAGAGTTAGCGGGGCCAGCCCCGAAGGATACAATGAGCAGTTCTTC. The full variable domain, rest sourced from reference TRBV5-1 and TRBJ2-1, is KAGVTQTPRYLIKTRGQQVTLSCSPISGHRSVSWYQQTPGQGLQFLFEYFSETQRNKGNFPGRFSGRQFSNSRSEMNVSTLELGDSALYLCASRVSGASPEGYNEQFFGPGTRLTVL.

The chain combines TRBV19 with TRBJ1-2; 7 bases fit TRBD1. V lost 4 bases and J lost 7; bases outside the gene matches: 9. The CDR3 has 14 residues. Germline CDR1 is LNHDA and CDR2 is SQIVND (reference sequence). In DNA, the CDR3 is TGTGCCAGTAGTACAGACGACAGGGATGGTGGCTACACCTTC. This encodes CASSTDDRDGGYTF.

The chain recombines TRBV5-1 with TRBJ2-7; 7 positions match TRBD2. With 1 base clipped from V and 4 bases from J, the junction kept 8 bases outside the gene matches. CDR3 length: 15 amino acids. Germline CDR1 SGHRS, CDR2 YFSETQ. The CDR3: CASSLISSGEYEQYF. For the CDR3, the DNA is TGCGCCAGCAGCTTGATTTCTAGCGGAGAATACGAGCAGTACTTC.

The genes are TRBV5-1 and TRBJ2-1, with D possibly matching TRBD2 (7 bases). In germline, CDR1 is SGHRS, CDR2 YFSETQ. The CDR3 extends over 16 amino acids. Deletions cut 3 bases from V and 0 bases from J, with 13 bases between. Here the CDR3 DNA reads TGCGCCAGCAGCTCAACGGGGGGCAGCTCCTACAATGAGCAGTTCTTC. It specifies CASSSTGGSSYNEQFF.

The chain is built from TRBV27 and TRBJ1-5; no definite D call. V was shortened by 1 base and J by 0 bases, with 7 bases between the two germline ends. CDR3 length: 15 residues. Germline V CDR1 and CDR2: MNHEY, SMNVEV (reference sequence). The CDR3 loop is CASSLLGVSNQPQHF. CDR3 in DNA: TGTGCCAGCAGTTTATTAGGAGTTAGCAATCAGCCCCAGCATTTT.